This TCR beta chain is from a study of blood T cell repertoires in COVID-19. Study at large: The analysed material was cDNA or gDNA that came from T cells, B-cell-depleted T cells, or PBMCs.

Profiling relied on immunoSEQ multiplex PCR, and the TCRdb table lists in-frame clones only, not all of them. The table includes fewer than 80,000 clones, 75% to 90% detected once. Patients at the Seattle site were enrolled during active infection and followed longitudinally. From germline, CDR1 is ENHRY and CDR2 SYGVKD. This CDR3 has 11 amino acids. Between the trimmed V and J ends, which lost 6 bases and 11 bases, there was a span of 13 bases. Sequencing was performed on peripheral blood. The chain has TRBV10-3 and TRBJ1-1; D ambiguous. The receptor comes from a man aged 80 or over with COVID-19, enrolled during active disease. The CDR3 spells CAIRNQAGAFF. In DNA form, the CDR3 reads TGTGCCATCAGGAATCAAGCGGGGGCTTTCTTT.